The 8 T cell receptor beta chains below were found in one sample sequenced in a study of regulatory T cells in long-lasting Graves disease. Arm-PCR of CDR3 regions and iRepertoire HTBI primers were the basis on which TCR beta libraries were built. Each CDR3 protein gets one entry after TCRdb re-called the multiplex PCR reads with MiXCR. The sample yields some 350,000 distinct CDR3 sequences, around 15% seen once. Time point specified: newly diagnosed GD, antithyroid drugs for less than 3 months. The authors made the TCR library using RNA they extracted from PBMCs. These data were also reused for a study on T cells in Graves' hyperthyroidism and ophthalmopathy.

The sample was peripheral blood mononuclear cells (PBMCs), taken at new diagnosis, from a patient treated with antithyroid drugs. The receptors were sampled from a woman younger than 35 with Graves disease.

This clonotype was seen many times. DNA for the CDR3: TGCAGTGCTAGTTTGGCTAGCGGGACCAATGAGCAGTTCTTC. It translates to CSASLASGTNEQFF. V usage is TRBV20-1 and J usage is TRBJ2-1; 9 bases match TRBD2. Germline CDR1 reads DFQATT; CDR2 reads SNEGSKA (reference sequence). CDR3 length: 14 amino acids. The V and J ends lost 3 bases and 6 bases, in that order; junction bases with no gene match: 6.

This clonotype was observed a few times. This rearrangement joins TRBV6-2 or TRBV6-3 to TRBJ2-7; the D is unclear. The CDR3 runs 13 residues. The V end lost 2 bases, the J end lost 1 base, and 6 bases lay between the germline ends. Looked up from germline, CDR1 is MNHEY and CDR2 is SVGEGT. The DNA of the CDR3 is TGTGCCAGCAGTTACCGTTTTTCCTACGAGCAGTACTTC. It encodes CASSYRFSYEQYF.

At least ten counts were recorded for this clonotype. This chain uses TRBV6-2 or TRBV6-3 with TRBJ1-2, with 7 bases identical to TRBD1. The CDR3 length is 15 residues. CDR1 MNHEY and CDR2 SVGEGT come from the germline V gene. V lost 5 bases to trimming and J lost 2 bases; unmatched junction nucleotides: 8. The CDR3 DNA follows: TGTGCCAGCAGTGAGGAGGGACAGCCCAACTATGGCTACACCTTC. Protein: CASSEEGQPNYGYTF.

This clonotype was counted many times. CDR3 nucleotides: TGTGCCAGCAGTGATGTAGCAGGCACAGATACGCAGTATTTT. Translation: CASSDVAGTDTQYF. The J gene is TRBJ2-3, the V gene TRBV6-4, with D unresolved. V gave up 3 bases and J gave up 1 base, with 8 bases separating them. The CDR3 contains 14 residues. Germline CDR1 and CDR2: MRHNA and SNTAGT.

V usage is TRBV12-3 or TRBV12-4 and J usage is TRBJ1-4; 8 nucleotides agree with TRBD1. This CDR3 has 16 residues. The V and J ends lost 1 base and 8 bases, in that order; junction bases with no gene match: 9. CDR3 residues: CASSLGQGAIGEKLFF. CDR3 coding DNA: TGTGCCAGCAGTTTAGGCCAGGGGGCGATCGGGGAAAAACTGTTTTTT.

The sample holds many counts of this clonotype. This chain uses TRBV7-2 with TRBJ2-3, with 8 bases identical to TRBD2. This CDR3 spans 17 amino acids. Germline V CDR1 and CDR2: SGHTA, FQGNSA. Trimming removed 2 bases from V and 6 bases from J; junction bases left unmatched: 13. CDR3 sequence (DNA): TGTGCCAGCAGCTTAAGGGCGGGGGGATATCCCGGGGATACGCAGTATTTT. Protein: CASSLRAGGYPGDTQYF.

This clonotype was found many times. This CDR3 reads CASSVTQNSNQPQHF. CDR3 coding DNA: TGTGCCAGCAGTGTCACACAGAATAGCAATCAGCCCCAGCATTTT. The gene calls are TRBV6-1 and TRBJ1-5; the D is unclear. The CDR3 covers 15 residues. Germline CDR1 MNHNS, CDR2 SASEGT. V was shortened by 4 bases and J by 0 bases, with 10 bases between the two germline ends.

Ten or more counts support this clonotype. The rearrangement links TRBV12-3 or TRBV12-4 to TRBJ1-1; D ambiguous. There are 13 residues in the CDR3. Trimming took 4 bases from V and 1 from J, leaving 7 bases between them. The CDR3 sequence is CASSSSRNTEAFF. CDR3 sequence (DNA): TGTGCCAGCAGTTCCTCAAGGAACACTGAAGCTTTCTTT.